The 30 T cell receptor beta chains given below trace back to one sample, sequenced in a study of identical twins' blood T cells. MiXCR, applied by TCRdb to the 5' RACE reads, yields one record per CDR3 protein. The sample consists of 300,000 to 400,000 distinct CDR3 sequences, 28% of them appearing once. Specimen: PBMCs. The receptors were gathered from a woman aged 18-55 years in good health.

The chain recombines TRBV19 with TRBJ1-1; D not certain. The CDR3 has 15 residues. Germline CDR1 is LNHDA and CDR2 is SQIVND (reference sequence). V dropped 7 bases and J dropped 0 bases, with 15 bases sitting between them. The CDR3, as DNA: TGTGCCAGTACCCCGGAGGGTAGGATGAACACTGAAGCTTTCTTT. Its protein product is CASTPEGRMNTEAFF.

This clonotype was counted a few times. The rearrangement joins TRBV7-6 to TRBJ2-1; D tentatively fits TRBD1 or TRBD2 (5 bases each). The germline V and J ends were trimmed by 1 base and 10 bases, with 8 bases remaining between them. The CDR3 covers 12 residues. Germline CDR1 is SGHVS and CDR2 is FNYEAQ. The CDR3 is CASSLGGGEQFF. CDR3 nucleotide sequence: TGTGCCAGCAGCTTAGGGGGCGGGGAGCAGTTCTTC.

The CDR3 bases are TGTGCCAGCAGCCAAGCCCGGGGAGCAGGGATAACTAACTATGGCTACACCTTC. The encoded protein is CASSQARGAGITNYGYTF. The V call is TRBV4-2, the J call TRBJ1-2; D perhaps matches TRBD1 (5 bases). V shed 1 base and J shed 0 bases, with 18 bases lying between them. Germline CDR1 and CDR2: LGHNA and YNFKEQ. The length of the CDR3 is 18 residues.

This chain links TRBV11-2 with TRBJ2-2; 7 positions match TRBD2. Germline loops: CDR1 SGHAT, CDR2 FQNNGV. CDR3 length: 15 amino acids. Trimming took 5 bases from V and 8 from J; bases not matched to a gene: 11. The CDR3 sequence is CASSRRLAEVGELFF. In nucleotides, the CDR3 is TGTGCCAGCAGCCGTCGCCTAGCGGAGGTGGGGGAGCTGTTTTTT.

The gene calls are TRBV11-3 and TRBJ2-1; D uncertain. The CDR3 is 13 amino acids. Germline loops: CDR1 SGHNT, CDR2 YENEEA. The V end was cut by 1 base, the J end by 5 bases, with 6 bases between. The CDR3 bases are TGTGCCAGCAGCTTAGTCGCCGACAATGAGCAGTTCTTC. Translated: CASSLVADNEQFF.

The V and J genes are TRBV10-3 and TRBJ1-4; 8 bases align to TRBD1. CDR1 is ENHRY and CDR2 is SYGVKD in the germline V gene. V gave up 11 bases and J gave up 7 bases; unmatched junction bases: 12. This CDR3 comprises 14 residues. CDR3 residues: CALNQPGTGEKLFF. CDR3 sequence (DNA): TGTGCCTTAAATCAACCCGGGACAGGTGAAAAACTGTTTTTT.

This chain links TRBV5-5 with TRBJ1-1, with a possible D match to TRBD1 (5 bases). CDR3 length: 13 amino acids. The V end was cut by 0 bases, the J end by 10 bases, with 13 bases between. Germline CDR1 is SGHKS and CDR2 is YYEKEE (reference sequence). CDR3 DNA sequence: TGTGCCAGCAGCTTGGAGGGCGTCGGGGGAGCTTTCTTT. Translating it yields CASSLEGVGGAFF.

As concerns this clonotype: A much larger clone is a single base away; this may be a read error. The CDR3 nucleotides are TGTGCCACCCTCGGGGGAACTGAAGCTTTCTTT. Translating it yields CATLGGTEAFF. The V call is TRBV19, the J call TRBJ1-1, with a possible D match to TRBD1 (5 bases). The CDR3 is 11 amino acids. CDR1 is LNHDA and CDR2 is SQIVND in the germline V gene (reference sequence). V lost 10 bases and J 5 bases, leaving 11 bases between the germline ends.

The chain is built from TRBV5-1 and TRBJ1-1, with D hard to call. Trimming removed 2 bases at V and 6 bases at J, with 11 bases between. Germline assignment: CDR1 SGHRS and CDR2 YFSETQ. This CDR3 has 13 residues. For the CDR3, the DNA is TGCGCCAGCAGCTTTGGAGGTATCGCTGAAGCTTTCTTT. Its protein is CASSFGGIAEAFF. Using reference TRBV5-1 and TRBJ1-1 for the parts outside the CDR3, the full variable domain is KAGVTQTPRYLIKTRGQQVTLSCSPISGHRSVSWYQQTPGQGLQFLFEYFSETQRNKGNFPGRFSGRQFSNSRSEMNVSTLELGDSALYLCASSFGGIAEAFFGQGTRLTVV.

This clonotype has more than one count but fewer than ten. The chain carries TRBV4-2 and TRBJ2-3; no clear D. Trimming took off 0 bases at V and 4 bases at J, with 8 bases between the two ends. The CDR3 sequence is 14 residues long. Germline CDR1 and CDR2: LGHNA and YNFKEQ. This CDR3 is CASSQDPRSDTQYF. CDR3 coding DNA: TGTGCCAGCAGCCAAGATCCCCGGTCAGATACGCAGTATTTT.

This clonotype was seen at least ten times. The chain has TRBV2 and TRBJ1-5; a weak D match, TRBD1 (6 bases). Trimming removed 3 bases from V and 0 bases from J, with 6 bases in between. The CDR3 loop spans 14 amino acids. Per the germline V gene, CDR1 is SNHLY and CDR2 is FYNNEI. CDR3 sequence: CASSDRGSNQPQHF. The DNA of the CDR3 is TGTGCCAGCAGTGACAGGGGTAGCAATCAGCCCCAGCATTTT.

This clonotype turned up a few times. The J gene is TRBJ2-3, the V gene TRBV7-9; D might be TRBD1 (6 bases). Germline loops: CDR1 SEHNR, CDR2 FQNEAQ (reference sequence). CDR3 length: 15 amino acids. V gave up 4 bases and J gave up 2 bases, with 13 bases separating them. The CDR3 DNA sequence: TGTGCCAGCAGCTCTATAACAGGGAACACAGATACGCAGTATTTT. Amino acid sequence: CASSSITGNTDTQYF.

The rearrangement joins TRBV20-1 to TRBJ2-2; D is undetermined. The CDR3 has 13 residues. Trimming removed 0 bases from V and 5 bases from J, with 7 bases in between. From germline, CDR1 is DFQATT and CDR2 SNEGSKA (reference sequence). CDR3 nucleotide sequence: TGCAGTGCTAGAGATGTATCTACCGGGGAGCTGTTTTTT. It specifies CSARDVSTGELFF.

V gene TRBV14 combines with J gene TRBJ1-1; D call uncertain. The length of the CDR3 is 14 residues. The V gene's germline CDR1 is SGHDN and CDR2 FVKESK. The V gene lost 3 bases and the J gene lost 0 bases, with 8 bases spanning the gap. The CDR3 protein is CASSQVVMNTEAFF. DNA of the CDR3: TGTGCCAGCAGCCAGGTGGTGATGAACACTGAAGCTTTCTTT.

This clonotype was seen more than once but under ten times. The chain combines TRBV6-5 with TRBJ1-2, with a weak D call TRBD1 (5 bases). The V gene lost 5 bases and the J gene lost 4 bases, with 14 bases spanning the gap. CDR1 and CDR2 from the germline V gene are MNHEY and SVGAGI. The CDR3 has 14 residues. The CDR3 DNA reads as TGTGCCAGCAGTCCGCAGCAGGGTTCCTATGGCTACACCTTC. Protein product: CASSPQQGSYGYTF.

This clonotype was seen only a few times. The gene calls are TRBV20-1 and TRBJ1-1, with 7 nucleotides matching TRBD1. V shed 3 bases, J shed 3 bases, and the junction held 13 bases outside the gene matches. CDR3 length equals 16 residues. In germline, CDR1 is DFQATT, CDR2 SNEGSKA (reference sequence). CDR3 nucleotide sequence: TGCAGTGCTAGGTCCTTACACAGGGGTGCTTACACTGAAGCTTTCTTT. It codes for CSARSLHRGAYTEAFF.

Comment on this clonotype: Being one base from a much bigger clone, this may be a read error. J is TRBJ1-2 and V is TRBV2; 9 bases line up with TRBD1. The CDR3 sequence is 13 residues long. Germline CDR1 reads SNHLY; CDR2 reads FYNNEI. The DNA for the CDR3 is TGTGCCAGCAGTGAGGGACAGGGTCATGGCTACGCCTTC. It encodes CASSEGQGHGYAF.

This clonotype was counted between two and nine times. The chain carries TRBV7-6 and TRBJ1-2; 7 bases match TRBD1. The CDR3 contains 16 residues. V trimming: 5 bases; J trimming: 4 bases; junction bases outside the gene matches: 13. The V gene's germline CDR1 is SGHVS and CDR2 FNYEAQ. CDR3 sequence reads: CASSPSLLGQLYGYTF. The CDR3 coding sequence is TGTGCCAGCAGCCCCAGTCTCTTGGGACAGCTCTATGGCTACACCTTC.

V usage is TRBV7-9 and J usage is TRBJ1-2; 9 bases line up with TRBD1. CDR3 size: 13 residues. Germline V gene data show CDR1 as SEHNR and CDR2 as FQNEAQ (reference sequence). V lost 8 bases and J lost 2; bases outside the gene matches: 3. The CDR3 coding sequence is TGTGCCAGCCAAGGACAGGGGAACTATGGCTACACCTTC. It specifies CASQGQGNYGYTF.

Comments on this clonotype: Germline and junction disagree at one end, which may indicate a read error. The chain has TRBV6-5 and TRBJ1-1; D might be TRBD1 (5 bases). Per germline, CDR1 MNHEY and CDR2 SVGAGI. The length of the CDR3 is 13 residues. The CDR3 sequence: CASSYWGSTGAFF. In DNA form, the CDR3 reads TGTGCCAGCAGTTACTGGGGGTCCACTGGAGCTTTCTTT.

Only a few counts were recorded for this clonotype. V usage is TRBV27 and J usage is TRBJ1-2; 7 bases map to TRBD1. The germline V gene has CDR1 MNHEY and CDR2 SMNVEV (reference sequence). The V and J ends lost 2 bases and 7 bases, in that order; junction bases with no gene match: 13. The CDR3 runs 16 residues. For the CDR3, the DNA is TGTGCCAGCAGTTTACGAAGACAGGGACTAAGCTCTGGCTACACCTTC. This encodes CASSLRRQGLSSGYTF.

In this sample, this clonotype turned up once. One base away lies a much larger clone, so this may be a sequencing read error. This chain uses TRBV7-9 with TRBJ1-5, with 7 bases that match TRBD1. The germline CDR1 and CDR2 sequences are SEHNR and FQNEAQ (reference sequence). Trimming at V came to 3 bases and at J to 0 bases, leaving 11 bases not matched to a gene. The CDR3 is 18 amino acids. The CDR3 region is CASSLSHSGQYSNQPQHF. CDR3 sequence (DNA): TGTGCCAGCAGCTTGTCTCATTCGGGACAGTATAGCAATCAGCCCCAGCATTTT.

This clonotype occurred a few times. An end of the junction does not agree with germline; a read error may underlie this. The V and J genes are TRBV27 and TRBJ1-1, with 7 bases identical to TRBD1. The CDR3 spans 16 residues. The germline V gene encodes CDR1 MNHEY and CDR2 SMNVEV (reference sequence). CDR3 DNA: TGTGCCAGCAGTCCCTACAGGGGCGCAATGAACACTGGAGCTTTCTTT. Protein sequence: CASSPYRGAMNTGAFF.

This clonotype was counted once. A junction end diverges from the germline sequence, so it may reflect a read error. The chain combines TRBV20-1 with TRBJ2-1, with TRBD2 matching 7 bases. This CDR3 is built from 12 residues. Germline lookup yields CDR1 DFQATT and CDR2 SNEGSKA (reference sequence). The CDR3 loop is CCAISGNNEQFF. The CDR3 nucleotides read TGCTGTGCTATCAGCGGGAACAATGAGCAGTTCTTC.

With regard to this clonotype: One base away lies a much larger clone, so this may be a sequencing read error. The J gene is TRBJ1-1, the V gene TRBV18; 9 nucleotides agree with TRBD1. The V and J ends lost 3 bases and 5 bases, in that order; junction bases with no gene match: 7. The CDR3 has 15 residues. Germline assignment: CDR1 KGHSH and CDR2 LQKENI. In DNA form, the CDR3 reads TGTGCCAGCTCACCGGTGGAGACAGGGGGAACTGAAGCTTTCTTT. This gives the protein CASSPVETGGTEAFF.

This clonotype was seen a few times. The V and J genes are TRBV28 and TRBJ2-2; 7 nucleotides agree with TRBD2. CDR1 is MDHEN and CDR2 is SYDVKM in the germline V gene. The CDR3 has 16 residues. The junction had 8 bases not matched to a gene; V was cut back by 4 bases and J by 3 bases. The CDR3 here is CASSSLLAGDTGELFF. The CDR3 DNA reads TGTGCCAGCAGTTCCCTCCTCGCGGGAGACACCGGGGAGCTGTTTTTT.

V is TRBV6-5 and J is TRBJ2-7; possibly TRBD1 for D (6 bases). Trimming left V 6 bases short and J 3 bases short, with 15 bases between. The CDR3 sequence is 14 residues long. Per the germline V gene, CDR1 is MNHEY and CDR2 is SVGAGI. CDR3 sequence (DNA): TGTGCCAGCAGCCGAGGGGACACCAACTACGAGCAGTACTTC. It encodes CASSRGDTNYEQYF.

Concerning this clonotype itself: A much more abundant neighbour one base away suggests this may be a read error. The chain is built from TRBV5-1 and TRBJ1-1; TRBD1 agrees at 8 bases. CDR1 is SGHRS, CDR2 YFSETQ, per germline. The ends lost 4 bases at V and 1 base at J; junction bases unmatched: 6. This CDR3 region has 15 residues. Written as DNA, the CDR3 is TGCGCCAGCAGCCCCCCGGGACAGGCGAACACTGAAGCTTTCTTT. Encoded protein: CASSPPGQANTEAFF.

V gene TRBV5-6 combines with J gene TRBJ1-1, with 7 bases fitting TRBD1. This CDR3 comprises 16 residues. V lost 4 bases to trimming and J lost 1 base; unmatched junction nucleotides: 10. Germline CDR1 and CDR2: SGHDT and YYEEEE. In nucleotides, the CDR3 is TGTGCCAGCAGCCGAATCGAACAGGGGTGGAACACTGAAGCTTTCTTT. Protein sequence: CASSRIEQGWNTEAFF.

The V and J genes are TRBV20-1 and TRBJ2-2, with TRBD2 matching 7 bases. The CDR3 consists of 15 residues. V lost 2 bases and J lost 5; bases outside the gene matches: 8. Germline V gene sequence: CDR1 DFQATT, CDR2 SNEGSKA (reference sequence). The CDR3: CSARTGLGRTGELFF. CDR3 bases: TGCAGTGCTAGAACAGGACTAGGGAGGACCGGGGAGCTGTTTTTT.